A selection of T cell receptor beta chains follows, all from one sample in a study of blood T cell repertoires in COVID-19. TCRdb's copy holds only in-frame clones and misses some; the assay was immunoSEQ multiplex PCR. The sample holds 65,000 to 75,000 clones, more than 75% seen once. Sequenced material: peripheral blood. Receptors originate from a woman older than 75 with active or convalescent COVID-19. The CDR3 runs from the conserved cysteine through the conserved F or W. The order of the fields is CDR3 protein, CDR3 DNA, clone size, J gene, V gene, D gene. A D gene is named only where the DNA matches it firmly. Expanded clones are given a class, and other clones once, few, many or no size at all.

CASSLRQGTDTQYF	TGCGCCAGCAGCTTGCGACAGGGTACAGATACGCAGTATTTT	NA	TRBJ2-3	TRBV5-1	TRBD1
CASSPRGDSGNTIYF	TGTGCCAGCAGTCCACGGGGGGACTCTGGAAACACCATATATTTT	NA	TRBJ1-3	TRBV7-9	NA
CASSLMDRASGNTIYF	TGTGCCAGCAGCTTAATGGACAGGGCCTCTGGAAACACCATATATTTT	NA	TRBJ1-3	TRBV5-6	TRBD1
CASFAGTGHVDEQFF	TGCGCCAGCTTCGCCGGGACAGGTCACGTCGATGAGCAGTTCTTC	few	TRBJ2-1	TRBV5-1	TRBD1
CASSLRGLGEAFF	TGTGCCAGCAGCCTCAGGGGGTTAGGTGAAGCTTTCTTT	NA	TRBJ1-1	TRBV5-5	TRBD1
CASSYSLASGGPNTGELFF	TGTGCCAGCAGTTACTCGTTAGCTAGCGGGGGCCCCAACACCGGGGAGCTGTTTTTT	NA	TRBJ2-2	TRBV6-2/TRBV6-3	TRBD2
CASRIGTGKTEKLFF	TGCGCCAGCCGGATCGGGACAGGCAAGACCGAAAAACTGTTTTTT	once	TRBJ1-4	TRBV4-3	TRBD1
CASSQQPQHF	TGTGCCAGTAGTCAACAGCCCCAGCATTTT	NA	TRBJ1-5	TRBV19	NA
CASSRGTEPLNTEAFF	TGTGCCAGCTCACGAGGGACAGAACCCCTGAACACTGAAGCTTTCTTT	NA	TRBJ1-1	TRBV18	TRBD1
CASHPTGPGKAFF	TGTGCCAGCCACCCGACAGGCCCGGGGAAGGCTTTCTTT	NA	TRBJ1-1	TRBV27	NA
CASSPTGGPNEKLFF	TGTGCCAGCTCACCCACAGGGGGACCTAATGAAAAACTGTTTTTT	NA	TRBJ1-4	TRBV18	TRBD1
CASSPGFSYNEQFF	TGTGCCAGCAGCCCGGGATTCTCCTACAATGAGCAGTTCTTC	NA	TRBJ2-1	TRBV11-3	NA
CASTLLNLQANYGYTF	TGTGCCAGCACCCTACTGAACCTCCAGGCTAACTATGGCTACACCTTC	NA	TRBJ1-2	TRBV11-2	NA
CASSTGTGRYSNQPQHF	TGTGCCAGTAGTACAGGGACAGGGCGATATAGCAATCAGCCCCAGCATTTT	few	TRBJ1-5	TRBV19	TRBD1
CATSITGSSDRPQHF	TGTGCCACCAGCATAACAGGGTCAAGCGATCGGCCCCAGCATTTT	NA	TRBJ1-5	TRBV15	NA
CSVDLSGQGATEAFF	TGCAGCGTTGACCTTTCAGGACAGGGGGCGACTGAAGCTTTCTTT	once	TRBJ1-1	TRBV29-1	TRBD1
CASSLESTDTQYF	TGTGCCAGCAGTTTAGAAAGCACAGATACGCAGTATTTT	NA	TRBJ2-3	TRBV6-6	NA
CASKRGNSPLHF	TGTGCCAGCAAGAGAGGGAATTCACCCCTCCACTTT	once	TRBJ1-6	TRBV2	NA
CASSTRQGGTEAFF	TGTGCCAGCAGCACCCGACAGGGAGGCACTGAAGCTTTCTTT	NA	TRBJ1-1	TRBV7-8	TRBD1
CASSLGQSRRNTEAFF	TGTGCCAGCAGCCTAGGACAGAGCCGAAGGAACACTGAAGCTTTCTTT	NA	TRBJ1-1	TRBV7-2	NA
CASSLDLDSARRETQYF	TGTGCCAGCAGCTTAGATCTGGACTCGGCTAGGAGGGAGACCCAGTACTTC	once	TRBJ2-5	TRBV7-2	NA
CASSQDSGQYLYEQYF	TGTGCCAGCAGCCAGGACTCGGGACAGTACCTCTACGAGCAGTACTTC	NA	TRBJ2-7	TRBV7-9	TRBD1
CASSQVRASGIQETQYF	TGTGCCAGCAGCCAAGTCAGGGCTTCAGGGATACAAGAGACCCAGTACTTC	NA	TRBJ2-5	TRBV3-1/TRBV3-2	NA
CASSRTESSYNSPLHF	TGTGCCAGCAGCCGGACAGAGAGCTCCTATAATTCACCCCTCCACTTT	NA	TRBJ1-6	TRBV11-2	NA
CASSLLGGEGEKLFF	TGCGCCAGCAGCTTGTTGGGGGGTGAAGGTGAAAAACTGTTTTTT	NA	TRBJ1-4	TRBV5-1	NA
CASSVGPGAYEQYF	TGTGCCAGCAGCGTAGGCCCTGGAGCCTACGAGCAGTACTTC	NA	TRBJ2-7	TRBV9	NA
CASSQTLPSGAGELFF	TGTGCCAGCAGTCAAACATTGCCTAGCGGGGCCGGGGAGCTGTTTTTT	once	TRBJ2-2	TRBV6-2/TRBV6-3	TRBD2
CASSSTSLDNEQFF	TGCGCCAGCAGCTCAACTAGTCTCGACAATGAGCAGTTCTTC	NA	TRBJ2-1	TRBV5-1	NA
CASSLTGASNQPQHF	TGTGCCAGCAGCCTGACAGGGGCGTCAAATCAGCCCCAGCATTTT	NA	TRBJ1-5	TRBV7-8	TRBD1
CASSPGQNTDTQYF	TGTGCCAGCAGCCCAGGACAGAACACAGATACGCAGTATTTT	NA	TRBJ2-3	TRBV9	NA
CASSQGGADPGETQYF	TGCGCCAGCAGCCAAGGCGGAGCGGACCCGGGGGAGACCCAGTACTTC	NA	TRBJ2-5	TRBV4-3	NA
CASSSIVSGSNQPQHF	TGTGCCAGCAGCTCCATAGTGTCGGGGAGCAATCAGCCCCAGCATTTT	NA	TRBJ1-5	TRBV7-2	NA
CASRRLTGGAVNTEAFF	TGTGCCAGCAGGCGATTGACAGGGGGGGCAGTAAACACTGAAGCTTTCTTT	NA	TRBJ1-1	TRBV6-6	TRBD1
CASSLRKGAYNEQFF	TGTGCCAGCAGCTTACGCAAGGGGGCCTACAATGAGCAGTTCTTC	NA	TRBJ2-1	TRBV11-3	NA
CSAYQGGGYTF	TGCAGTGCTTACCAAGGGGGTGGCTACACCTTC	NA	TRBJ1-2	TRBV20-1	NA
CASSMGPRTANYEQYF	TGTGCCAGTAGTATGGGGCCTCGGACGGCTAACTACGAGCAGTACTTC	NA	TRBJ2-7	TRBV19	NA
CASSSLGAYNEQFF	TGTGCCAGCAGCTCCCTAGGCGCCTACAATGAGCAGTTCTTC	NA	TRBJ2-1	TRBV7-8	NA
CASRPTGFEQYF	TGCGCCAGCAGGCCGACAGGGTTCGAGCAGTACTTC	few	TRBJ2-7	TRBV23-1	TRBD1
CASSPKRVLDEQFF	TGTGCCAGCAGTCCCAAGCGGGTCCTCGATGAGCAGTTCTTC	NA	TRBJ2-1	TRBV28	NA
CATLGGNTGELFF	TGTGCCACCCTGGGGGGGAACACCGGGGAGCTGTTTTTT	once	TRBJ2-2	TRBV19	NA
CATSRDRGRTGDTQYF	TGTGCCACCAGCAGAGACAGGGGGCGAACGGGAGATACGCAGTATTTT	NA	TRBJ2-3	TRBV15	TRBD1
CASPRGLPGYTF	TGTGCCAGCCCTAGGGGGTTGCCTGGCTACACCTTC	once	TRBJ1-2	TRBV25-1	NA
CASSPPLRQGSSPLHF	TGTGCCAGCAGCCCCCCGCTCAGACAGGGTTCTTCACCCCTCCACTTT	NA	TRBJ1-6	TRBV7-2	TRBD1
CASSSGGFGYTF	TGTGCCAGCAGTTCCGGCGGATTTGGCTACACCTTC	NA	TRBJ1-2	TRBV28	NA
CASSFGAGVGTDTQYF	TGTGCCAGCAGCTTCGGAGCGGGGGTTGGTACAGATACGCAGTATTTT	NA	TRBJ2-3	TRBV11-2	TRBD2
CASSIVGGGGAGDTQYF	TGTGCCAGTAGTATCGTAGGAGGCGGGGGGGCTGGAGATACGCAGTATTTT	NA	TRBJ2-3	TRBV19	TRBD2
CASSTRQGISQPQHF	TGTGCCAGCAGCACCCGACAGGGTATTAGTCAGCCCCAGCATTTT	NA	TRBJ1-5	TRBV7-8	TRBD1
CASSPPTGIQETQYF	TGTGCCAGCAGTCCCCCGACAGGGATCCAAGAGACCCAGTACTTC	NA	TRBJ2-5	TRBV6-2/TRBV6-3	TRBD1
CASSHGTAGNTIYF	TGTGCCAGCAGTCACGGGACAGCAGGAAACACCATATATTTT	NA	TRBJ1-3	TRBV6-6	TRBD1
CASSIQGLATEAFF	TGTGCCAGTAGTATTCAGGGGTTGGCCACTGAAGCTTTCTTT	NA	TRBJ1-1	TRBV19	NA
CASSNIRDNWQPQHF	TGTGCCAGTAGCAACATCCGGGACAACTGGCAGCCCCAGCATTTT	once	TRBJ1-5	TRBV19	NA
CASSYSYRSPQHF	TGTGCCAGCAGTTACTCGTACCGGTCGCCCCAGCATTTT	NA	TRBJ1-5	TRBV6-2/TRBV6-3	NA
CASSSPGGGVTEAFF	TGTGCCAGCAGTTCGCCCGGGGGGGGTGTCACTGAAGCTTTCTTT	once	TRBJ1-1	TRBV6-5	NA